The next 28 T cell receptor beta chains were all read from a single sample in a study of cytomegalovirus exposure and HLA in healthy donors. PCR used 60 Vbeta primers and 13 Jbeta primers. Profiled with immunoSEQ multiplex PCR; TCRdb holds only in-frame clones, not every one. The table records more than 85,000 clones, around 80% of them present only once. Sequences were obtained from PBMCs. These receptors were obtained from a male donor in good health and CMV-seronegative.

This clone turned up a few times. V gene TRBV19 combines with J gene TRBJ1-5; no clear D. There are 13 residues in the CDR3. The V end was cut by 2 bases, the J end by 4 bases, with 6 bases between. Germline V gene sequence: CDR1 LNHDA, CDR2 SQIVND (reference sequence). The CDR3 is CASSIQLNQPQHF. The CDR3 bases are TGTGCCAGTAGTATACAGTTGAATCAGCCCCAGCATTTT. Looking up the rest from reference TRBV19 and TRBJ1-5 gives the full variable domain: DGGITQSPKYLFRKEGQNVTLSCEQNLNHDAMYWYRQDPGQGLRLIYYSQIVNDFQKGDIAEGYSVSREKKESFPLTVTSAQKNPTAFYLCASSIQLNQPQHFGDGTRLSIL.

This clone occurred a few times. The chain is built from TRBV4-3 and TRBJ2-1, with 7 positions matching TRBD2. The ends lost 0 bases at V and 7 bases at J; junction bases unmatched: 9. Per germline, CDR1 LGHNA and CDR2 YSLEER. CDR3 size: 16 residues. The CDR3 protein is CASSQEPSGLGNEQFF. DNA of the CDR3: TGCGCCAGCAGCCAAGAACCTAGCGGTTTGGGGAATGAGCAGTTCTTC.

A single count supports this clone. The gene calls are TRBV2 and TRBJ2-3, with unresolved D. CDR1 is SNHLY, CDR2 FYNNEI, per germline. The V and J ends lost 6 bases and 1 base respectively, with 14 bases between them. CDR3 length: 15 amino acids. The CDR3 DNA sequence: TGTGCCAGCAGACCTGCCGGTACTGGCACAGATACGCAGTATTTT. This encodes CASRPAGTGTDTQYF.

The V gene is TRBV5-1, the J gene TRBJ2-1; 7 bases fit TRBD2. This CDR3 comprises 17 residues. Germline V lookup: CDR1 SGHRS, CDR2 YFSETQ. J gave up 7 bases and V 0 bases, and 13 bases lay outside the gene matches. DNA of the CDR3: TGCGCCAGCAGCTTGGACCTTGGGGGAGGGCTTGGTAATGAGCAGTTCTTC. It codes for CASSLDLGGGLGNEQFF.

J is TRBJ2-3 and V is TRBV6-4; perhaps TRBD2 as D (6 bases). The CDR3 sequence is 15 residues long. Trimming cost V 0 bases and J 1 base, with 8 bases left between them. Germline CDR1 and CDR2: MRHNA and SNTAGT. CDR3 sequence (DNA): TGTGCCAGCAGTGACTCTAGCGGAGGCACAGATACGCAGTATTTT. This encodes CASSDSSGGTDTQYF.

The chain employs TRBV11-3 and TRBJ2-1; TRBD1 matches at 9 bases. Trimming at V came to 6 bases and at J to 4 bases, leaving 10 bases not matched to a gene. Germline V gene data show CDR1 as SGHNT and CDR2 as YENEEA. This CDR3 is built from 16 residues. This chain's CDR3 is CASRSKAGTGYNEQFF. DNA for the CDR3: TGTGCCAGCAGATCCAAGGCGGGGACAGGGTACAATGAGCAGTTCTTC.

In its sample, this clone was seen many times. The chain couples TRBV14 to TRBJ1-2; 8 positions match TRBD1. CDR1 and CDR2 (germline): SGHDN, FVKESK. V lost 4 bases and J lost 8; bases outside the gene matches: 12. The CDR3 totals 15 residues. The CDR3 here is CASSLYQTGEGGYTF. CDR3 DNA: TGTGCCAGCAGCCTCTACCAGACAGGGGAGGGCGGCTACACCTTC. The whole variable domain, filled in from reference TRBV14 and TRBJ1-2, reads EAGVTQFPSHSVIEKGQTVTLRCDPISGHDNLYWYRRVMGKEIKFLLHFVKESKQDESGMPNNRFLAERTGGTYSTLKVQPAELEDSGVYFCASSLYQTGEGGYTFGSGTRLTVV.

V is TRBV2 and J is TRBJ2-7, with D possibly TRBD1 on 6 matching bases. V dropped 10 bases and J dropped 1 base, with 26 bases sitting between them. This CDR3 contains 17 residues. The germline CDR1 and CDR2 sequences are SNHLY and FYNNEI. The CDR3 spells CATKEGVRGRGSYEQYF. The CDR3 coding sequence is TGTGCCACCAAGGAAGGTGTCAGGGGCCGCGGGTCCTACGAGCAGTACTTC.

The J gene is TRBJ2-7, the V gene TRBV11-2; 8 bases line up with TRBD1. Germline assignment: CDR1 SGHAT and CDR2 FQNNGV. This CDR3 is 15 amino acids long. The junction had 5 bases not matched to a gene; V was cut back by 1 base and J by 3 bases. For the CDR3, the DNA is TGTGCCAGCAGCTTAGCGACAGGGGACTTCTACGAGCAGTACTTC. Residues: CASSLATGDFYEQYF.

The CDR3 DNA follows: TGCGCCAGCAGCTTGGGGACTAGCCCGGAGACCCAGTACTTC. This encodes CASSLGTSPETQYF. The genes are TRBV5-1 and TRBJ2-5; 8 positions match TRBD2. The V segment lost 0 bases and the J segment 5 bases; nucleotides outside the gene matches: 3. Germline V gene lookup returns CDR1 SGHRS and CDR2 YFSETQ. CDR3 length: 14 residues.

In regard to this clone: Additional DNA sequences in this sample encode the identical CDR3. V usage is TRBV27 and J usage is TRBJ2-7; TRBD2 matches at 10 bases. The V segment lost 3 bases and the J segment 0 bases; nucleotides outside the gene matches: 2. This CDR3 region has 15 residues. Per germline, CDR1 MNHEY and CDR2 SMNVEV (reference sequence). CDR3 in DNA: TGTGCCAGCAGTTTGTCTAGCGGGAGCTCCTACGAGCAGTACTTC. This gives the protein CASSLSSGSSYEQYF.

The gene calls are TRBV5-1 and TRBJ2-3; the match to TRBD2 covers 14 bases. Germline values: CDR1 SGHRS, CDR2 YFSETQ. The J segment lost 0 bases and the V segment lost 4 bases, leaving 7 bases of the junction unmatched. There are 18 residues in the CDR3. For the CDR3, the DNA is TGCGCCAGCAGCCACCGACTAGCGGGAGGGCCCAGCACAGATACGCAGTATTTT. Protein: CASSHRLAGGPSTDTQYF.

This clone showed up just once. The V call is TRBV7-9, the J call TRBJ2-2, with 8 bases lining up with TRBD2. Looked up from germline, CDR1 is SEHNR and CDR2 is FQNEAQ (reference sequence). There are 14 residues in the CDR3. Trimming removed 8 bases from V and 6 bases from J; junction bases left unmatched: 8. Written as DNA, the CDR3 is TGTGCCAGCCCCGGGACTAGTTGGCCCGGGGAGCTGTTTTTT. It yields the protein CASPGTSWPGELFF.

The chain employs TRBV30 and TRBJ2-7; TRBD2 might be the D (5 bases). Germline values: CDR1 GTSNPN, CDR2 SVGIG (reference sequence). The CDR3 is 15 amino acids. The ends were cut back, 3 bases at V and 1 base at J, with 16 bases in the middle. CDR3 nucleotides: TGTGCCTGGAGAACTCGGGAAATACTTTCCTACGAGCAGTACTTC. The encoded protein is CAWRTREILSYEQYF. Combining the CDR3 with reference TRBV30 and TRBJ2-7 gives the whole variable domain SQTIHQWPATLVQPVGSPLSLECTVEGTSNPNLYWYRQAAGRGLQLLFYSVGIGQISSEVPQNLSASRPQDRQFILSSKKLLLSDSGFYLCAWRTREILSYEQYFGPGTRLTVT.

CDR3 coding DNA: TGCGCCAGCAGTGAGACTAGCGGGACCTACGAGCAGTACTTC. This translates into CASSETSGTYEQYF. The chain has TRBV10-2 and TRBJ2-7, with 10 bases that match TRBD2. J gave up 2 bases and V 2 bases, and 0 bases lay outside the gene matches. The germline gives CDR1 WSHSY, CDR2 SAAADI. CDR3 length: 14 residues.

This clone has just one count. The chain joins TRBV2 to TRBJ2-7, with 8 nucleotides matching TRBD2. Unmatched junction bases numbered 4, after V lost 6 bases and J lost 3 bases. The CDR3 covers 13 residues. Germline V lookup: CDR1 SNHLY, CDR2 FYNNEI. CDR3 protein: CASRASGSYEQYF. Here the CDR3 DNA reads TGTGCCAGCAGGGCGAGCGGGAGCTACGAGCAGTACTTC.

The rearrangement joins TRBV6-1 to TRBJ2-7, with 8 bases aligning to TRBD2. Germline V gene lookup returns CDR1 MNHNS and CDR2 SASEGT. V lost 5 bases to trimming and J lost 8 bases; unmatched junction nucleotides: 11. This CDR3 spans 14 amino acids. Here the CDR3 DNA reads TGTGCCAGCAGTCTTACTAGCGGCGGGGACAAGCAGTACTTC. It codes for CASSLTSGGDKQYF.

The chain links TRBV11-2 to TRBJ1-1; weak D call: TRBD1 (5 bases). Trimming took off 11 bases at V and 3 bases at J, with 16 bases between the two ends. Germline V gene sequence: CDR1 SGHAT, CDR2 FQNNGV. The CDR3 runs to 13 residues. The CDR3 loop reads CAARGIADTEAFF. The CDR3, as DNA: TGTGCCGCACGGGGGATAGCGGACACTGAAGCTTTCTTT. The full variable domain, with the rest looked up from reference TRBV11-2 and TRBJ1-1, is EAGVAQSPRYKIIEKRQSVAFWCNPISGHATLYWYQQILGQGPKLLIQFQNNGVVDDSQLPKDRFSAERLKGVDSTLKIQPAKLEDSAVYLCAARGIADTEAFFGQGTRLTVV.

The chain joins TRBV11-1 to TRBJ2-1, with a possible D match to TRBD1 (6 bases). The germline V gene encodes CDR1 SGHAT and CDR2 FQDESV (reference sequence). V was trimmed by 4 bases and J by 3 bases, leaving 13 bases between them. The CDR3 is 15 residues long. The CDR3 DNA reads TGTGCCAGCAGCTCTCGACAGGTCTACTACAATGAGCAGTTCTTC. Residues: CASSSRQVYYNEQFF.

The CDR3, as DNA: TGTGCCAGCAGCTTTGGACTCGCCTACGAGCAGTACTTC. Protein sequence: CASSFGLAYEQYF. The V gene is TRBV7-8, the J gene TRBJ2-7; TRBD2 might be the D (5 bases). This CDR3 has 13 residues. The V end lost 3 bases, the J end lost 2 bases, and 8 bases lay between the germline ends. The V gene's germline CDR1 is SGHVS and CDR2 FQNEAQ.

Only a few counts were recorded for this clone. The V call is TRBV6-1, the J call TRBJ1-4; D perhaps matches TRBD1 (5 bases). CDR1 MNHNS and CDR2 SASEGT come from the germline V gene. Deletions cut 2 bases from V and 1 base from J, with 8 bases between. This CDR3 has 15 residues. The CDR3 loop is CASSEPGLTNEKLFF. CDR3 nucleotide sequence: TGTGCCAGCAGTGAACCGGGACTAACTAATGAAAAACTGTTTTTT.

The chain joins TRBV2 to TRBJ1-5, with 9 bases fitting TRBD1. CDR1 is SNHLY, CDR2 FYNNEI, per germline. V shed 4 bases, J shed 10 bases, and the junction held 8 bases outside the gene matches. This CDR3 contains 14 residues. The CDR3 sequence: CASSGGQGDRPQHF. The CDR3 nucleotides read TGTGCCAGCAGTGGGGGACAGGGTGATCGACCCCAGCATTTT.

The chain has TRBV5-1 and TRBJ2-1; a possible D gene is TRBD1 (5 bases). Germline V gene data show CDR1 as SGHRS and CDR2 as YFSETQ. Trimming cost V 0 bases and J 6 bases, with 16 bases left between them. This CDR3 has 16 residues. DNA of the CDR3: TGCGCCAGCAGCTTGGCCGTCTACCAGGGAACCAATGAGCAGTTCTTC. This sequence encodes CASSLAVYQGTNEQFF.

The chain recombines TRBV4-1 with TRBJ2-3; 7 bases are shared with TRBD2. The CDR3 is 20 residues long. The V gene end was trimmed by 1 base and the J gene end by 5 bases; junction bases not matched to a gene: 21. The germline V gene encodes CDR1 MGHRA and CDR2 YSYEKL. CDR3: CASSQGTMYVGGPGRDTQYF. As DNA, the CDR3 is TGCGCCAGCAGCCAAGGAACGATGTACGTGGGAGGGCCTGGGAGAGATACGCAGTATTTT.

The chain has TRBV6-6 and TRBJ2-7, with 7 bases identical to TRBD2. The junction had 7 bases not matched to a gene; V was cut back by 5 bases and J by 3 bases. The germline V gene encodes CDR1 MNHNY and CDR2 SVGAGI (reference sequence). There are 14 residues in the CDR3. The CDR3 sequence: CASSISGSYYEQYF. CDR3 bases: TGTGCCAGCAGTATTAGCGGGTCCTACTACGAGCAGTACTTC.

V gene TRBV5-1 combines with J gene TRBJ2-5; 10 nucleotides align to TRBD1. This CDR3 is 15 amino acids long. Germline V gene data show CDR1 as SGHRS and CDR2 as YFSETQ. V trimming: 4 bases; J trimming: 5 bases; junction bases outside the gene matches: 8. Here the CDR3 DNA reads TGCGCCAGCAGCCTCGACAGGGGGCCCGAGGAGACCCAGTACTTC. Translating it yields CASSLDRGPEETQYF.

The V gene is TRBV29-1, the J gene TRBJ2-5; D remains unclear. This CDR3 spans 13 amino acids. Germline CDR1 is SQVTM and CDR2 is ANQGSEA. Trimming pared 5 bases from V and 1 base from J, leaving 11 bases between. The CDR3 DNA is TGCAGCGTTTTTTTACAGTTCCAAGAGACCCAGTACTTC. Translating it yields CSVFLQFQETQYF.

This chain joins TRBV6-6 and TRBJ1-5; the D is unclear. The CDR3 has 14 residues. V was shortened by 6 bases and J by 3 bases, with 12 bases between the two germline ends. CDR1 and CDR2 (germline): MNHNY, SVGAGI (reference sequence). The CDR3 loop is CASRRPRDNQPQHF. CDR3 nucleotides: TGTGCCAGCAGACGCCCCCGGGACAATCAGCCCCAGCATTTT.